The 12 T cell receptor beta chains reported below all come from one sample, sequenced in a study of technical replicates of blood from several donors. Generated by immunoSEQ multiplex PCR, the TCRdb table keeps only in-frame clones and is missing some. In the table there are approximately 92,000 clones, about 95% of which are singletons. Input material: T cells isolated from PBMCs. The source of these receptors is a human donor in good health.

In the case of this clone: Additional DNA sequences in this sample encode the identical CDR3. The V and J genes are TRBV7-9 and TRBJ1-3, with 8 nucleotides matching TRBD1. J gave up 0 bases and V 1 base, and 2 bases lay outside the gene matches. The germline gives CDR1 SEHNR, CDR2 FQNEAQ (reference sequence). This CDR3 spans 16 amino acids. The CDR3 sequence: CASSLGTGNSGNTIYF. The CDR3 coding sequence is TGTGCCAGCAGCTTAGGGACAGGGAACTCTGGAAACACCATATATTTT. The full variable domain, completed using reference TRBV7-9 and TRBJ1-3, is DTGVSQNPRHKITKRGQNVTFRCDPISEHNRLYWYRQTLGQGPEFLTYFQNEAQLEKSRLLSDRFSAERPKGSFSTLEIQRTEQGDSAMYLCASSLGTGNSGNTIYFGEGSWLTVV.

CDR3 DNA: TGTGCCAGCAGTTTTGTAGCGCGGATCACCGGGGAGCTGTTTTTT. It yields the protein CASSFVARITGELFF. The chain employs TRBV27 and TRBJ2-2; tentative D call: TRBD2 (5 bases). V lost 3 bases to trimming and J lost 4 bases, with 12 bases between them. Germline lookup yields CDR1 MNHEY and CDR2 SMNVEV (reference sequence). The length of the CDR3 is 15 residues.

CDR3 sequence reads: CASSLLRGGETQYF. The CDR3 nucleotides read TGTGCCAGCAGCCTCCTCAGGGGTGGAGAGACCCAGTACTTC. The chain employs TRBV7-2 and TRBJ2-5; possible D gene TRBD1, 6 bases. Per germline, CDR1 SGHTA and CDR2 FQGNSA. The V gene lost 5 bases and the J gene lost 4 bases, with 14 bases spanning the gap. The CDR3 extends over 14 amino acids.

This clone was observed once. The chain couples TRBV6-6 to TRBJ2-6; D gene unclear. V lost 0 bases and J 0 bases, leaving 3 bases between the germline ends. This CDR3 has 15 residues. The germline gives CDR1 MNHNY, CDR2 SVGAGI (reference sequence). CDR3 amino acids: CASSYSLSGANVLTF. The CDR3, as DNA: TGTGCCAGCAGTTACTCTCTCTCTGGGGCCAACGTCCTGACTTTC.

The CDR3 protein is CASSYLEELETQYF. CDR3 DNA: TGTGCCAGCAGTTATCTGGAGGAGCTAGAGACCCAGTACTTC. The genes are TRBV6-5 and TRBJ2-5, with D perhaps matching TRBD2 (5 bases). The V end was cut by 3 bases, the J end by 4 bases, with 12 bases between. Germline CDR1 is MNHEY and CDR2 is SVGAGI. This CDR3 comprises 14 residues.

CDR3 sequence (DNA): TGTGCCAGTTCCAGACAGGGTAAGGACAATGAGCAGTTCTTC. The encoded protein is CASSRQGKDNEQFF. The chain couples TRBV19 to TRBJ2-1, with 7 bases lining up with TRBD1. The CDR3 has 14 amino acids. V was pared by 8 bases and J by 5 bases, with 9 bases of the junction left unmatched. Looked up from germline, CDR1 is LNHDA and CDR2 is SQIVND (reference sequence). The full variable domain, in which reference TRBV19 and TRBJ2-1 provide the parts outside the CDR3, is DGGITQSPKYLFRKEGQNVTLSCEQNLNHDAMYWYRQDPGQGLRLIYYSQIVNDFQKGDIAEGYSVSREKKESFPLTVTSAQKNPTAFYLCASSRQGKDNEQFFGPGTRLTVL.

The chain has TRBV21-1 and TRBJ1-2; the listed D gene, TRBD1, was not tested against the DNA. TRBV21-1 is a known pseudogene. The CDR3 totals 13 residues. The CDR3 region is CASSKVQGIGYTF. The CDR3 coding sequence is TGTGCCAGCAGCAAAGTTCAGGGTATTGGCTACACCTTC.

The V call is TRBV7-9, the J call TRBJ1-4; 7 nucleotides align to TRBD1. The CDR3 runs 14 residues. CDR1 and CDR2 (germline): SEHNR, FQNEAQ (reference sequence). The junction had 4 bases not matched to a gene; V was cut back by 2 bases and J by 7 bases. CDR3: CASSLTGDSEKLFF. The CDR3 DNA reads TGTGCCAGCAGCTTAACAGGGGACAGTGAAAAACTGTTTTTT.

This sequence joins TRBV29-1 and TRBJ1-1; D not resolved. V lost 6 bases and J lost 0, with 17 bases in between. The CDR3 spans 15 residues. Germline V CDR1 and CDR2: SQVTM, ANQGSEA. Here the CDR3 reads CSVTPFAILNTEAFF. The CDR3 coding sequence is TGCAGCGTCACACCCTTTGCCATCCTGAACACTGAAGCTTTCTTT.

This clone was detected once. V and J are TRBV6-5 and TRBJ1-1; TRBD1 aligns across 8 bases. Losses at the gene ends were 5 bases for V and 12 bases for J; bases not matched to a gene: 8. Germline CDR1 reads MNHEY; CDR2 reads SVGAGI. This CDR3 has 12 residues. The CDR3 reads CASSRTGIETFF. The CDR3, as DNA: TGTGCCAGCAGTAGGACAGGGATTGAGACTTTCTTT.

Here the CDR3 reads CASSIESGSYEQYF. In nucleotides, the CDR3 is TGTGCCAGTAGTATAGAAAGCGGGTCCTACGAGCAGTACTTC. V and J are TRBV19 and TRBJ2-7; weak D call: TRBD2 (6 bases). Between the trimmed V and J ends, which lost 0 bases and 1 base, there was a span of 7 bases. CDR1 LNHDA and CDR2 SQIVND come from the germline V gene (reference sequence). The CDR3 extends over 14 amino acids.

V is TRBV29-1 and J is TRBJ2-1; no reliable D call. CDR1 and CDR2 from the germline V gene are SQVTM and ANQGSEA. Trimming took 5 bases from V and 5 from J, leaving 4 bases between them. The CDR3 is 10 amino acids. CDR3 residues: CSVLDNEQFF. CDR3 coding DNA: TGCAGCGTTTTAGACAATGAGCAGTTCTTC.